This T cell receptor (beta chain) was retrieved from a study of response to subunit inactivated influenza vaccine. CDR1 is SGHAT, CDR2 FQDESV, per germline (reference sequence). The CDR3 runs to 19 residues. J was trimmed by 2 bases and V by 4 bases; bases with no gene match: 17. This clonotype has a count of ten or more. TCRdb reanalysed the RT-PCR reads using MiXCR and keeps one entry per CDR3 protein. The table has 500,000 to 600,000 distinct CDR3 sequences, around 11% seen once. These data were also reused for a study on T cells expressing NK-cell markers. From that study: For TCR beta, cDNA was produced by 5'RACE template switching with UMIs.

This specimen was PBMCs from blood, taken on the day of vaccination. The sequence derives from a man in his fifties who received an inactivated influenza vaccine. V gene TRBV11-1 combines with J gene TRBJ2-3, with 8 bases identical to TRBD1. The CDR3 spells CASSSSLLQGDENTDTQYF. The CDR3 DNA reads TGTGCCAGCAGCTCCAGCCTGCTACAGGGGGACGAGAACACAGATACGCAGTATTTT.